The 5 T cell receptor beta chains listed next were all sequenced from one sample in a study of monozygotic twins with inflammatory bowel disease (dated by TCRdb to between 2018 and 2021). Library preparation employed 5' RACE. For sequencing, an Illumina HiSeq 2500 was employed. TCRdb reprocessed the reads and assigns one entry to each CDR3 protein sequence, leaving out DNA. The table for this sample shows nearly 450,000 distinct CDR3 sequences. Of the sample, 2.4% falls within the top ten clones. Material: blood. The receptor source for this set is a human donor with ulcerative colitis or Crohn's disease, or a healthy co-twin of an affected twin (not recorded which).

CDR3 sequence reads: CASSLTRDRGNQPQHF. V usage is TRBV21-1 and J usage is TRBJ1-5; TCRdb indicates TRBD1, and absent DNA this call remains unverified. TRBV21-1 is deemed a pseudogene. This CDR3 has 16 residues.

The chain has TRBV27 and TRBJ2-3; with no DNA, the TCRdb D assignment of TRBD2 cannot be verified. The CDR3 is 20 residues long. CDR1 MNHEY and CDR2 SMNVEV come from the germline V gene (reference sequence). This CDR3 is CASSSALLAGESTSTDTQYF.

The chain couples TRBV11-2 to TRBJ2-3; the D call of TRBD1 rests on TCRdb alone, since no DNA is present to check it. CDR1 is SGHAT, CDR2 FQNNGV, per germline. The CDR3 totals 17 residues. This CDR3 reads CASSLVFFGGSTDTQYF.

The V gene is TRBV30, the J gene TRBJ2-7; TCRdb returns TRBD2, unconfirmable since there is no DNA. The CDR3 is made up of 13 amino acids. The germline V gene has CDR1 GTSNPN and CDR2 SVGIG (reference sequence). The CDR3 here is CACTGGLSYEQYF.

V is TRBV6-2 or TRBV6-3 and J is TRBJ1-6. The CDR3 totals 13 residues. Germline V gene lookup returns CDR1 MNHEY and CDR2 SVGEGT. The CDR3 loop is CASSYLADVHLHF.